This TCR beta chain was captured in a study of response to subunit inactivated influenza vaccine. Study results and limitations: Seasonal influenza vaccination, on each occasion, was suggested by the authors to recruit few new T cells.

Germline V lookup: CDR1 LGHDT, CDR2 YNNKEL (reference sequence). V was cut by 0 bases and J by 2 bases, with 5 bases left in between. This CDR3 is built from 14 residues. For this clonotype: Its antigen is still unknown.

TCRdb recomputed calls from the RT-PCR reads with MiXCR, one row per CDR3 protein. The table records some 600,000 distinct CDR3 sequences, 12% to 15% of them present only once. The source was PBMCs from blood, collected less than 15 days before vaccination. The sequence was obtained from a man in his forties or fifties who received an inactivated influenza vaccine. This rearrangement joins TRBV3-1 to TRBJ1-3, with no clear D. The CDR3 spells CASSQDLPGNTIYF. CDR3 DNA sequence: TGTGCCAGCAGCCAAGATCTCCCTGGAAACACCATATATTTT.